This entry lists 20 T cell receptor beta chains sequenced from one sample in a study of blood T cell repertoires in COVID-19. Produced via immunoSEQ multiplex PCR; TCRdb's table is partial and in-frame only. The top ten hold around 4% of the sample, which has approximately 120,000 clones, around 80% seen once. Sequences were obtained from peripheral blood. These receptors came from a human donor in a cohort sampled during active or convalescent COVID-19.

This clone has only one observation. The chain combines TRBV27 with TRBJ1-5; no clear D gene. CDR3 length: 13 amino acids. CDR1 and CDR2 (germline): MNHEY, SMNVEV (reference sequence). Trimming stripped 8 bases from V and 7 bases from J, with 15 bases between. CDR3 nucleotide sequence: TGTGCCAGCGGGAGCGGAAGGATGCAGCCCCAGCATTTT. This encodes CASGSGRMQPQHF.

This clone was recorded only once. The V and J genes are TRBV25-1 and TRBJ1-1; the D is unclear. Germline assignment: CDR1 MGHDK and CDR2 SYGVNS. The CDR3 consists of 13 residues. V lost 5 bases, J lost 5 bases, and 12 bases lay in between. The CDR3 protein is CASSFSGGTEAFF. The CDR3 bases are TGTGCCAGCAGTTTCTCTGGCGGGACTGAAGCTTTCTTT. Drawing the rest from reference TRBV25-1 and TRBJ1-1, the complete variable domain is EADIYQTPRYLVIGTGKKITLECSQTMGHDKMYWYQQDPGMELHLIHYSYGVNSTEKGDLSSESTVSRIRTEHFPLTLESARPSHTSQYLCASSFSGGTEAFFGQGTRLTVV.

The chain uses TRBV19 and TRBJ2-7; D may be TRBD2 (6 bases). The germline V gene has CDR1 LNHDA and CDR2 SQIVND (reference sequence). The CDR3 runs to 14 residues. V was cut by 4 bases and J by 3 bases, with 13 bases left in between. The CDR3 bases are TGTGCCAGTAGTACAAGAGGCGGGGACTACGAGCAGTACTTC. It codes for CASSTRGGDYEQYF.

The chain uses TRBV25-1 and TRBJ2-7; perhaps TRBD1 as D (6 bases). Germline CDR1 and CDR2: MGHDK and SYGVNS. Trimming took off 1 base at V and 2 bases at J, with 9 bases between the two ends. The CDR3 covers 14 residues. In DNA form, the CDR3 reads TGTGCCAGCAGTGAATTGGACAGAACCTACGAGCAGTACTTC. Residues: CASSELDRTYEQYF.

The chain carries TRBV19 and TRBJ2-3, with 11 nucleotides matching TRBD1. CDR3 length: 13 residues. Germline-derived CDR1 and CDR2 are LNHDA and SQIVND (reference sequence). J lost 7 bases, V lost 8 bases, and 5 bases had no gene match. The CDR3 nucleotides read TGTGCCAGTCGGGGACAGGGGGGTAATACGCAGTATTTT. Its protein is CASRGQGGNTQYF.

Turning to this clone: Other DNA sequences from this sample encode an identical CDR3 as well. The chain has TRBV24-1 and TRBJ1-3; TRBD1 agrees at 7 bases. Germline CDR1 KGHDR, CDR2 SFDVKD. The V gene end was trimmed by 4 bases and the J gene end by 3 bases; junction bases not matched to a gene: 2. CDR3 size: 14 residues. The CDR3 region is CATSEGGSGNTIYF. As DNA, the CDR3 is TGTGCCACCAGTGAAGGGGGCAGTGGAAACACCATATATTTT.

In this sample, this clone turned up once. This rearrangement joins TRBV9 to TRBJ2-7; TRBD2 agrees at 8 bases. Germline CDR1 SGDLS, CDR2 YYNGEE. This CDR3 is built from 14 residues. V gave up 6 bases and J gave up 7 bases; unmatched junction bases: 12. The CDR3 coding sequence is TGTGCCAGCAACGGGGCGGGAGGAAGAGAAGAGCAGTACTTC. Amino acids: CASNGAGGREEQYF. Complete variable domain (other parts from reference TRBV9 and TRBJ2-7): DSGVTQTPKHLITATGQRVTLRCSPRSGDLSVYWYQQSLDQGLQFLIQYYNGEERAKGNILERFSAQQFPDLHSELNLSSLELGDSALYFCASNGAGGREEQYFGPGTRLTVT.

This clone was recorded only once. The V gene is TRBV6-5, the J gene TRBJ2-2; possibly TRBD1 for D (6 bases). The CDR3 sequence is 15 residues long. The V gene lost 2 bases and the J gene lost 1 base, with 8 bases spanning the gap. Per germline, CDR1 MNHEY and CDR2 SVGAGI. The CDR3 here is CASSYATGNTGELFF. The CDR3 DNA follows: TGTGCCAGCAGTTACGCGACAGGGAACACCGGGGAGCTGTTTTTT.

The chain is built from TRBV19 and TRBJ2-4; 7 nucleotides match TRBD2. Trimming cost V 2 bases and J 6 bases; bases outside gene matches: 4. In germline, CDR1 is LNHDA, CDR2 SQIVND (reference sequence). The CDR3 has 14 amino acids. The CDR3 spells CASSISSGVNIQYF. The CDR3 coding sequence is TGTGCCAGTAGTATATCGAGCGGGGTAAACATTCAGTACTTC.

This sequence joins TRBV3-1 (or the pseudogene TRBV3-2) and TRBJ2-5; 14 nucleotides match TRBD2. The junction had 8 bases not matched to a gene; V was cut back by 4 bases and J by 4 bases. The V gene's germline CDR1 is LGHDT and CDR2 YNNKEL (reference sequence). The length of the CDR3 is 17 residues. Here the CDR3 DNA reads TGTGCCAGCAGCCTCGGACTAGCGGGGGGTCGGGGAGAGACCCAGTACTTC. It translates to CASSLGLAGGRGETQYF.

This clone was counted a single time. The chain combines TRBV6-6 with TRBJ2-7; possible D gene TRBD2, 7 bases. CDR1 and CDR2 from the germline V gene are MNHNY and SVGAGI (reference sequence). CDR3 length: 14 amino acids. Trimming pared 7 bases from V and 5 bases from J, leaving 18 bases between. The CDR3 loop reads CASILGGGINEQYF. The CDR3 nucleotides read TGTGCCAGCATCCTAGGGGGGGGCATTAACGAGCAGTACTTC.

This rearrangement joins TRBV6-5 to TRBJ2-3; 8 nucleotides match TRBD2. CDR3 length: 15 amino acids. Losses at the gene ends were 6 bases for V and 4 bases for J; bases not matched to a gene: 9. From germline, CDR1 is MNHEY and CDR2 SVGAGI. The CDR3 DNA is TGTGCCAGCAGAAGAAGCGGGACTAGTTCAGATACGCAGTATTTT. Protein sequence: CASRRSGTSSDTQYF.

The CDR3 DNA reads TGTGCCAGCAGCTTAGATGAGGGGGCCTTATTCCCGGGATCGCACGCCGGGGAGCTGTTTTTT. Translating it yields CASSLDEGALFPGSHAGELFF. The J gene is TRBJ2-2, the V gene TRBV13; 7 bases map to TRBD1. V gave up 1 base and J gave up 6 bases; unmatched junction bases: 23. Per the germline V gene, CDR1 is PRHDT and CDR2 is FYEKMQ (reference sequence). This CDR3 region has 21 residues.

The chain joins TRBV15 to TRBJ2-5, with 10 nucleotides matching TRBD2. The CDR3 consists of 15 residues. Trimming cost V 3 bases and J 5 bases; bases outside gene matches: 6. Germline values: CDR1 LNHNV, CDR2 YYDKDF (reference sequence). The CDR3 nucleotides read TGTGCCACCAGCAGGGGAGCGGGAGGGGTCGAGACCCAGTACTTC. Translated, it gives CATSRGAGGVETQYF.

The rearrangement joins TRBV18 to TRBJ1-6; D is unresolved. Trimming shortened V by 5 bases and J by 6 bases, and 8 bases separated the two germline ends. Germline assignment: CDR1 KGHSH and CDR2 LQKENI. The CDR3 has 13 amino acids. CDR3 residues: CASSTGFNSPLHF. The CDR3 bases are TGTGCCAGCTCAACGGGATTTAATTCACCCCTCCACTTT.

The CDR3 sequence: CASSAQTGGRYEQYF. CDR3 nucleotides: TGTGCCAGCAGTGCACAGACAGGGGGCCGGTACGAGCAGTACTTC. The chain joins TRBV9 to TRBJ2-7; 10 nucleotides align to TRBD1. Germline loops: CDR1 SGDLS, CDR2 YYNGEE. V was pared by 5 bases and J by 4 bases, with 9 bases of the junction left unmatched. The CDR3 has 15 residues. Complete variable domain (other parts from reference TRBV9 and TRBJ2-7): DSGVTQTPKHLITATGQRVTLRCSPRSGDLSVYWYQQSLDQGLQFLIQYYNGEERAKGNILERFSAQQFPDLHSELNLSSLELGDSALYFCASSAQTGGRYEQYFGPGTRLTVT.

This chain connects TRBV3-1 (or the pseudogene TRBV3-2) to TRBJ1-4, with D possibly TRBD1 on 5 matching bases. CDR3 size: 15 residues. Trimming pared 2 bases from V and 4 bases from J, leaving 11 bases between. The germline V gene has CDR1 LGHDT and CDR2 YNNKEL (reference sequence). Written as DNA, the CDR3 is TGTGCCAGCAGCCAATCCCAGGGAAGTAATGAAAAACTGTTTTTT. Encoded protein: CASSQSQGSNEKLFF.

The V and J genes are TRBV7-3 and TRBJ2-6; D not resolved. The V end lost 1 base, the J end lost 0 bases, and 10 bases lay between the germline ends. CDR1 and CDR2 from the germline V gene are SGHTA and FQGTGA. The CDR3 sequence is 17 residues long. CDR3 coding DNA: TGTGCCAGCAGCTTAATTGCGAGCACCTCTGGGGCCAACGTCCTGACTTTC. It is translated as CASSLIASTSGANVLTF.

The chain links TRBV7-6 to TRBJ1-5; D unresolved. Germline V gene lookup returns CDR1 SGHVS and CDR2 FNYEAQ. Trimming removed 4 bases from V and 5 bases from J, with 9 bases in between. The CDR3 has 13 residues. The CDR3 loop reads CASSSVPDQPQHF. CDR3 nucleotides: TGTGCCAGCAGCTCAGTCCCCGATCAGCCCCAGCATTTT.

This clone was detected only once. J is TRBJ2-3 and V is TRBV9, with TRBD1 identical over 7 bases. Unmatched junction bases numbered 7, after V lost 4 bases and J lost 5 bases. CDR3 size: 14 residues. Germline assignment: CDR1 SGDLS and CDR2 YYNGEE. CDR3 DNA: TGTGCCAGCAGCCCCTGGACAGGTCGAGATACGCAGTATTTT. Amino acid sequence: CASSPWTGRDTQYF.